The 12 T cell receptor beta chains below were found in one sample sequenced in a study of cytomegalovirus exposure and HLA in healthy donors. 60 Vbeta and 13 Jbeta primers were used in PCR. Generated by immunoSEQ multiplex PCR, the TCRdb table keeps only in-frame clones and is missing some. The profile shows 120,000 to 150,000 clones, more than 65% of them singletons. Sequenced input: PBMCs. The source is a man in his thirties or forties in good health and CMV-seropositive.

The chain links TRBV2 to TRBJ2-7, with a possible D match to TRBD2 (6 bases). The CDR3 covers 16 residues. V lost 7 bases and J lost 0, with 19 bases in between. Germline loops: CDR1 SNHLY, CDR2 FYNNEI. The DNA of the CDR3 is TGTGCCAGCAAGGGGACTCTCGTAGGCCACTCCTACGAGCAGTACTTC. Translation: CASKGTLVGHSYEQYF.

This rearrangement joins TRBV6-1 to TRBJ1-1; D is ambiguous. Germline loops: CDR1 MNHNS, CDR2 SASEGT. There are 10 residues in the CDR3. V lost 4 bases to trimming and J lost 12 bases, with 9 bases between them. The DNA of the CDR3 is TGTGCCAGCAGTGTCGGGGAACCTTTCTTT. It yields the protein CASSVGEPFF.

The chain has TRBV27 and TRBJ2-7, with 10 positions matching TRBD2. Germline V lookup: CDR1 MNHEY, CDR2 SMNVEV (reference sequence). V was clipped by 6 bases and J by 1 base; unmatched bases: 9. This CDR3 spans 16 amino acids. CDR3 region: CASRPMLAGVSYEQYF. The CDR3 DNA follows: TGTGCCAGCAGGCCCATGCTAGCGGGAGTTTCCTACGAGCAGTACTTC.

The V call is TRBV2, the J call TRBJ1-2; 8 bases are a match to TRBD1. This CDR3 comprises 14 residues. The V and J ends lost 9 bases and 2 bases, in that order; junction bases with no gene match: 8. Germline values: CDR1 SNHLY, CDR2 FYNNEI. The CDR3 DNA is TGTGCCAGTATGCAGGGGGCGCCCAACTATGGCTACACCTTC. Translating gives CASMQGAPNYGYTF.

This clone has more than one count but fewer than ten. At one of its ends the junction is not consistent with the germline gene, which may arise from a read error. The chain uses TRBV14 and TRBJ2-6; TRBD1 matches 10 bases. In germline, CDR1 is SGHDN, CDR2 FVKESK. This CDR3 region has 17 residues. CDR3 region: CASRGQGTLSGANGLTF. Written as DNA, the CDR3 is TGTGCCAGCAGGGGACAGGGGACCCTGTCTGGGGCCAACGGCCTGACTTTC.

V and J are TRBV7-8 and TRBJ1-4; 11 positions agree with TRBD1. Germline CDR1 is SGHVS and CDR2 is FQNEAQ. J was trimmed by 5 bases and V by 5 bases; bases with no gene match: 4. The CDR3 has 15 residues. The CDR3 spells CASSPRDRGNEKLFF. The CDR3 DNA reads as TGTGCCAGCAGCCCCCGGGACAGGGGGAATGAAAAACTGTTTTTT.

J is TRBJ2-1 and V is TRBV6-5; 8 bases map to TRBD2. The CDR3 extends over 14 amino acids. Trimming took 4 bases from V and 8 from J; bases not matched to a gene: 7. Germline lookup yields CDR1 MNHEY and CDR2 SVGAGI. For the CDR3, the DNA is TGTGCCAGCAGTTTCCAACGGGGGGGACATGAGCAGTTCTTC. Translation gives CASSFQRGGHEQFF.

The chain couples TRBV28 to TRBJ2-7; 10 bases map to TRBD2. V gave up 6 bases and J gave up 7 bases; unmatched junction bases: 6. This CDR3 spans 13 amino acids. Germline V gene lookup returns CDR1 MDHEN and CDR2 SYDVKM. The CDR3 region has the DNA TGTGCCAGCAGAGCCGCGGGACTAGCGGAGCAGTACTTC. Amino acids: CASRAAGLAEQYF.

CDR3 nucleotides: TGCGCCAGCAGCTTGGTAGGGGATGATTCACCCCTCCACTTT. Translated, it gives CASSLVGDDSPLHF. This chain uses TRBV5-1 with TRBJ1-6; the D gene is possibly TRBD1 (5 bases). The ends were cut back, 0 bases at V and 8 bases at J, with 9 bases in the middle. From germline, CDR1 is SGHRS and CDR2 YFSETQ. The CDR3 totals 14 residues.

The V and J genes are TRBV29-1 and TRBJ2-7; D unclear. Germline loops: CDR1 SQVTM, CDR2 ANQGSEA. CDR3 length: 11 amino acids. The V end lost 6 bases, the J end lost 2 bases, and 8 bases lay between the germline ends. CDR3 loop: CSVHDTYEQYF. The CDR3 coding sequence is TGCAGCGTCCATGACACCTACGAGCAGTACTTC.

The V gene is TRBV19, the J gene TRBJ2-5; D is possibly TRBD1 (5 bases). V was cut by 5 bases and J by 8 bases, with 18 bases left in between. The CDR3 covers 14 residues. Germline V lookup: CDR1 LNHDA, CDR2 SQIVND (reference sequence). The CDR3 loop is CASSPQPDSLTQYF. The CDR3 coding sequence is TGTGCCAGTAGTCCGCAGCCCGACAGTCTAACCCAGTACTTC.

This sequence joins TRBV27 and TRBJ2-2, with 7 bases that match TRBD2. The CDR3 sequence is 17 residues long. The ends lost 7 bases at V and 5 bases at J; junction bases unmatched: 16. Germline CDR1 reads MNHEY; CDR2 reads SMNVEV (reference sequence). The DNA for the CDR3 is TGTGCCAGCATCCCCGTGGTGGCGGGAGATACGACCGGGGAGCTGTTTTTT. Its translation is CASIPVVAGDTTGELFF.